This T cell receptor beta chain was obtained from a study of blood T cell repertoires in COVID-19. Per germline, CDR1 MGHDK and CDR2 SYGVNS. V trimming: 6 bases; J trimming: 4 bases; junction bases outside the gene matches: 5. The CDR3 is 13 amino acids. Profiling relied on immunoSEQ multiplex PCR, and the TCRdb table lists in-frame clones only, not all of them. Altogether over 150,000 clones are present, 75% to 90% being singletons, with the ten largest covering 6.5% to 8.5%. By share, this clone counts as medium-sized. The source material was peripheral blood. The clonotype originates from a woman aged 40 to 50 with COVID-19, enrolled during active disease. The chain carries TRBV25-1 and TRBJ2-7; 8 bases match TRBD1. CDR3 amino acids: CASRDRDRYEQYF. The CDR3 coding sequence is TGTGCCAGCAGGGACAGGGATAGGTACGAGCAGTACTTC.